Shown below are 23 T cell receptor beta chains from a single sample sequenced in a study of blood T cell repertoires in COVID-19. Data came from immunoSEQ multiplex PCR; TCRdb stores just in-frame clones and leaves some out. The data show 250,000 or so clones, roughly 81% seen once. Sequenced sample: peripheral blood. Receptors were obtained from a man aged 45 to 65 with acute or convalescent COVID-19.

The rearrangement uses TRBV7-8 and TRBJ2-5; no clear D. Germline assignment: CDR1 SGHVS and CDR2 FQNEAQ. The CDR3 loop spans 14 amino acids. Trimming removed 1 base from V and 2 bases from J, with 8 bases in between. CDR3 in DNA: TGTGCCAGCAGCTTAGGCGGCATACAAGAGACCCAGTACTTC. Its translation: CASSLGGIQETQYF.

This clone was detected only a few times. The chain is built from TRBV7-2 and TRBJ2-2; D is unresolved. The V gene's germline CDR1 is SGHTA and CDR2 FQGNSA. V was clipped by 4 bases and J by 4 bases, with 10 bases between them. This CDR3 has 14 residues. CDR3 coding DNA: TGTGCCAGCAGCTCCGATTGGAGCACCGGGGAGCTGTTTTTT. Translation: CASSSDWSTGELFF. The full variable domain, with the rest looked up from reference TRBV7-2 and TRBJ2-2, is GAGVSQSPSNKVTEKGKDVELRCDPISGHTALYWYRQSLGQGLEFLIYFQGNSAPDKSGLPSDRFSAERTGGSVSTLTIQRTQQEDSAVYLCASSSDWSTGELFFGEGSRLTVL.

The rearrangement uses TRBV10-3 and TRBJ1-5; D uncertain. V gave up 2 bases and J gave up 2 bases, with 10 bases separating them. This CDR3 comprises 15 residues. The germline gives CDR1 ENHRY, CDR2 SYGVKD. The CDR3 region has the DNA TGTGCCATCAGTGAGGGTCAGTATGGCAATCAGCCCCAGCATTTT. Its translation: CAISEGQYGNQPQHF.

This chain links TRBV6-6 with TRBJ2-5, with 13 nucleotides matching TRBD2. Germline CDR1 reads MNHNY; CDR2 reads SVGAGI (reference sequence). V lost 5 bases to trimming and J lost 5 bases; unmatched junction nucleotides: 8. The CDR3 runs to 16 residues. The CDR3 bases are TGTGCCAGCAGTCTCGGACTAGCGGGGGACCTGGAGACCCAGTACTTC. Its translation is CASSLGLAGDLETQYF.

The rearrangement joins TRBV5-1 to TRBJ1-3; a possible D gene is TRBD1 (5 bases). Germline V lookup: CDR1 SGHRS, CDR2 YFSETQ. Trimming shortened V by 4 bases and J by 2 bases, and 7 bases separated the two germline ends. This CDR3 has 13 residues. As DNA, the CDR3 is TGCGCCAGCAGCCCGGACACTGGAAACACCATATATTTT. This encodes CASSPDTGNTIYF.

The gene calls are TRBV29-1 and TRBJ2-7; 10 nucleotides match TRBD2. Germline V gene data show CDR1 as SQVTM and CDR2 as ANQGSEA. This CDR3 has 15 amino acids. Trimming cost V 2 bases and J 0 bases; bases outside gene matches: 4. CDR3 sequence (DNA): TGCAGCGTTGAAACTAGCGGGAAGAGCTCCTACGAGCAGTACTTC. Protein product: CSVETSGKSSYEQYF.

The chain carries TRBV3-1 (or the pseudogene TRBV3-2) and TRBJ1-2; the D gene is possibly TRBD1 (5 bases). Per germline, CDR1 LGHDT and CDR2 YNNKEL (reference sequence). V shed 4 bases and J shed 5 bases, with 14 bases lying between them. CDR3 size: 14 residues. The CDR3 region is CASSPLHQGYGYTF. The CDR3 region has the DNA TGTGCCAGCAGCCCCCTCCACCAGGGTTATGGCTACACCTTC.

The chain links TRBV6-6 to TRBJ1-5; 8 bases are shared with TRBD1. V dropped 5 bases and J dropped 1; count of bases not matched to a gene: 7. This CDR3 has 16 residues. CDR1 and CDR2 (germline): MNHNY, SVGAGI (reference sequence). The CDR3 nucleotides read TGTGCCAGCAGTCGGACAGGGCCGCCGAGCAATCAGCCCCAGCATTTT. Amino acid sequence: CASSRTGPPSNQPQHF.

The rearrangement uses TRBV18 and TRBJ2-5; D perhaps matches TRBD2 (5 bases). Trimming left V 6 bases short and J 5 bases short, with 13 bases between. The CDR3 has 13 residues. CDR1 is KGHSH and CDR2 is LQKENI in the germline V gene. Here the CDR3 reads CASSRGPGETQYF. In DNA, the CDR3 is TGTGCCAGCTCCCGAGGTCCGGGGGAGACCCAGTACTTC. The full variable domain, in which reference TRBV18 and TRBJ2-5 provide the parts outside the CDR3, is NAGVMQNPRHLVRRRGQEARLRCSPMKGHSHVYWYRQLPEEGLKFMVYLQKENIIDESGMPKERFSAEFPKEGPSILRIQQVVRGDSAAYFCASSRGPGETQYFGPGTRLLVL.

This chain joins TRBV4-1 and TRBJ1-2, with a weak D call TRBD1 (6 bases). CDR3 length: 14 amino acids. Germline values: CDR1 MGHRA, CDR2 YSYEKL. V was shortened by 5 bases and J by 0 bases, with 10 bases between the two germline ends. This CDR3 is CASSLDRANYGYTF. The CDR3 region has the DNA TGCGCCAGCAGCTTGGACAGAGCTAACTATGGCTACACCTTC.

This clone was detected once. V usage is TRBV2 and J usage is TRBJ2-7; 8 nucleotides match TRBD1. J gave up 3 bases and V 6 bases, and 4 bases lay outside the gene matches. The V gene's germline CDR1 is SNHLY and CDR2 FYNNEI. This CDR3 is built from 13 residues. As DNA, the CDR3 is TGTGCCAGCAGAGACGGACAGGGCTACGAGCAGTACTTC. Translating gives CASRDGQGYEQYF.

This clone was counted only a few times. Within the sample, other DNA sequences also encode this same CDR3. The chain carries TRBV5-1 and TRBJ1-2; tentative D call: TRBD1 (5 bases). The CDR3 is 13 residues long. The V and J ends lost 0 bases and 2 bases respectively, with 5 bases between them. Germline CDR1 SGHRS, CDR2 YFSETQ. CDR3 DNA sequence: TGCGCCAGCAGCTTGGCAGGGAACTATGGCTACACCTTC. Its protein product is CASSLAGNYGYTF.

The genes are TRBV10-3 and TRBJ2-7; 8 nucleotides match TRBD2. CDR1 and CDR2 from the germline V gene are ENHRY and SYGVKD. Trimming at V came to 1 base and at J to 5 bases, leaving 10 bases not matched to a gene. The CDR3 sequence is 16 residues long. DNA for the CDR3: TGTGCCATCAGTGAGTTGGGAGCGGGGGCCTGGGACGAGCAGTACTTC. This translates into CAISELGAGAWDEQYF.

This sequence joins TRBV27 and TRBJ1-2; tentatively, D is TRBD1 (6 bases). The germline V gene encodes CDR1 MNHEY and CDR2 SMNVEV (reference sequence). Trimming removed 5 bases from V and 1 base from J, with 20 bases in between. The CDR3 extends over 17 amino acids. CDR3 protein: CASSPTTGWASNYGYTF. Written as DNA, the CDR3 is TGTGCCAGCAGTCCCACAACAGGGTGGGCAAGTAACTATGGCTACACCTTC.

This chain joins TRBV18 and TRBJ2-1; unclear D gene. The CDR3 has 15 amino acids. With 2 bases removed from V and 0 bases from J, the gap between germline ends came to 8 bases. The germline V gene has CDR1 KGHSH and CDR2 LQKENI. The CDR3 loop reads CASSPTRISYNEQFF. CDR3 sequence (DNA): TGTGCCAGCTCACCAACCAGAATCTCCTACAATGAGCAGTTCTTC.

V is TRBV30 and J is TRBJ1-1, with D uncertain. The V end was cut by 3 bases, the J end by 1 base, with 9 bases between. The germline CDR1 and CDR2 sequences are GTSNPN and SVGIG (reference sequence). CDR3 length equals 13 residues. Here the CDR3 DNA reads TGTGCCTGGAGCAGATCCGCGAACACTGAAGCTTTCTTT. Encoded protein: CAWSRSANTEAFF.

The rearrangement links TRBV11-2 to TRBJ2-7; D is possibly TRBD2 (6 bases). Between the trimmed V and J ends, which lost 5 bases and 2 bases, there was a span of 13 bases. CDR3 length: 14 residues. Germline V gives CDR1 SGHAT, CDR2 FQNNGV. CDR3 sequence: CASSPQGGPYEQYF. For the CDR3, the DNA is TGTGCCAGCAGCCCTCAGGGAGGACCCTACGAGCAGTACTTC.

The V call is TRBV7-9, the J call TRBJ2-2, with 9 bases matching TRBD1. Germline lookup yields CDR1 SEHNR and CDR2 FQNEAQ (reference sequence). The CDR3 has 17 residues. The J segment lost 4 bases and the V segment lost 5 bases, leaving 11 bases of the junction unmatched. CDR3 loop: CASSPGPGQGFTGELFF. CDR3 sequence (DNA): TGTGCCAGCAGCCCAGGCCCGGGACAGGGATTCACCGGGGAGCTGTTTTTT.

This chain uses TRBV3-1 (or the pseudogene TRBV3-2) with TRBJ2-3; D is ambiguous. V was cut by 2 bases and J by 0 bases, with 6 bases left in between. The CDR3 has 14 residues. Germline lookup yields CDR1 LGHDT and CDR2 YNNKEL (reference sequence). CDR3 residues: CASSQQVSTDTQYF. DNA of the CDR3: TGTGCCAGCAGCCAACAGGTTAGCACAGATACGCAGTATTTT.

The rearrangement uses TRBV5-1 and TRBJ2-2; 10 bases are shared with TRBD2. The CDR3 is 15 residues long. The germline gives CDR1 SGHRS, CDR2 YFSETQ. Unmatched junction bases numbered 10, after V lost 6 bases and J lost 8 bases. The CDR3 is CASNVFSGRAGELFF. The CDR3 DNA is TGCGCCAGCAACGTTTTCAGCGGGAGGGCAGGGGAGCTGTTTTTT. The variable domain in full, completed from reference TRBV5-1 and TRBJ2-2, reads KAGVTQTPRYLIKTRGQQVTLSCSPISGHRSVSWYQQTPGQGLQFLFEYFSETQRNKGNFPGRFSGRQFSNSRSEMNVSTLELGDSALYLCASNVFSGRAGELFFGEGSRLTVL.

The J gene is TRBJ1-1, the V gene TRBV7-8; 7 bases line up with TRBD1. Germline CDR1 reads SGHVS; CDR2 reads FQNEAQ. The CDR3 spans 13 residues. Trimming took 5 bases from V and 4 from J; bases not matched to a gene: 4. The CDR3 reads CASSPHRGTEAFF. The CDR3, as DNA: TGTGCCAGCAGCCCTCACAGGGGCACTGAAGCTTTCTTT.

The rearrangement joins TRBV29-1 to TRBJ1-2, with D uncertain. V lost 7 bases, J lost 7 bases, and 16 bases lay in between. The germline gives CDR1 SQVTM, CDR2 ANQGSEA. This CDR3 is 12 amino acids long. In DNA form, the CDR3 reads TGCAGCGGACACACGGGAGGTGGTGGCTACACCTTC. Encoded protein: CSGHTGGGGYTF.

This chain links TRBV24-1 with TRBJ2-5; TRBD1 aligns across 8 bases. This CDR3 contains 15 residues. Germline V gives CDR1 KGHDR, CDR2 SFDVKD. V trimming: 4 bases; J trimming: 3 bases; junction bases outside the gene matches: 6. The CDR3 DNA follows: TGTGCCACCAGTGAACTTGGACAGGGCAAAGAGACCCAGTACTTC. It specifies CATSELGQGKETQYF.